Here is one T cell receptor beta chain with its context. Trimming at V came to 6 bases and at J to 4 bases, leaving 3 bases not matched to a gene. CDR3 size: 12 residues. Germline assignment: CDR1 SQVTM and CDR2 ANQGSEA. The authors' processing: Scientists estimated how many nucleated cells there were by amplifying reference gene primers. Libraries were prepared by immunoSEQ multiplex PCR; TCRdb keeps only in-frame clonotypes and omits some of them. The V and J calls and clone size are taken from that table; D and trimming were inferred from the DNA. The data show about 89,000 clones, about 80% seen once. This specimen comes from a study of blood T cell repertoires in COVID-19. For the study at large: The origin of the acute and convalescent COVID-19 samples was the United States, Italy and Spain.

This TCR derives from a woman older than 75 with acute or convalescent COVID-19. The sequencing sample was made of peripheral blood. This rearrangement joins TRBV29-1 to TRBJ2-3, with 8 bases identical to TRBD2. The CDR3 DNA reads TGCAGCGTCTCGGGGGGGGCAGATACGCAGTATTTT. Translation gives CSVSGGADTQYF.